This TCR beta chain was profiled in a study of CXCR3-negative and CXCR3-positive naive CD8 T cells. Carrying UMI labels, the TRB cDNA libraries were prepared through 5' RACE. Using the 5' RACE reads, TCRdb records one entry per CDR3 protein without DNA. This listing includes 20,000 to 25,000 distinct CDR3 sequences. CDR3 length equals 13 residues. In germline, CDR1 is SQVTM, CDR2 ANQGSEA. The chain joins TRBV29-1 to TRBJ2-5. Sequencing was carried out using memory CD8+ T cells from blood. The sequence derives from a human donor in good health. Some clones in this sample may be carry-over from other donors' samples. The CDR3 spells CSVEVWSQETQYF.